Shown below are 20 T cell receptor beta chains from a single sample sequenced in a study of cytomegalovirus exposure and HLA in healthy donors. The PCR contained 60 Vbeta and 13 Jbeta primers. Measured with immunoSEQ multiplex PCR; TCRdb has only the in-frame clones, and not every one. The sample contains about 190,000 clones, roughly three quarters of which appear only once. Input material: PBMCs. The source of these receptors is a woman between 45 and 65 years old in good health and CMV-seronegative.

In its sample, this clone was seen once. CDR3 loop: CASSLNSGRVPRAQYF. The CDR3 coding sequence is TGTGCCAGCAGCTTAAATAGCGGGAGGGTCCCCAGGGCGCAGTATTTT. The chain couples TRBV7-3 to TRBJ2-3, with 11 bases matching TRBD2. The CDR3 covers 16 residues. CDR1 and CDR2 from the germline V gene are SGHTA and FQGTGA. J was trimmed by 10 bases and V by 1 base; bases with no gene match: 10.

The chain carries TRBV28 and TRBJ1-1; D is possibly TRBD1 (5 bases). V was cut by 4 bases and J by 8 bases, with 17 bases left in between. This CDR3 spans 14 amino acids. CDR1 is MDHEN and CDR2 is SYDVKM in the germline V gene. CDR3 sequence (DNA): TGTGCCAGCAGTTCTCTTTCGGGGGATGGGGAAGCTTTCTTT. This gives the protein CASSSLSGDGEAFF.

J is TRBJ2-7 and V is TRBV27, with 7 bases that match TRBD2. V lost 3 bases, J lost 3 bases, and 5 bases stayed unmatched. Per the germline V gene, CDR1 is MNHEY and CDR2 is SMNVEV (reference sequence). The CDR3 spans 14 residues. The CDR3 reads CASSLAGVYYEQYF. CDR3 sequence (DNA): TGTGCCAGCAGTTTGGCGGGAGTCTACTACGAGCAGTACTTC.

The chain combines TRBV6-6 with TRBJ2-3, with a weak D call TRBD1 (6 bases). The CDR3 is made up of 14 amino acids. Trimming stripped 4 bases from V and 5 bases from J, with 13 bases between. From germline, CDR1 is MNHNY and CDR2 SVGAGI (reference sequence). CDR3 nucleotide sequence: TGTGCCAGCAGTTTACAGGGACGGGGAGATACGCAGTATTTT. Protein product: CASSLQGRGDTQYF.

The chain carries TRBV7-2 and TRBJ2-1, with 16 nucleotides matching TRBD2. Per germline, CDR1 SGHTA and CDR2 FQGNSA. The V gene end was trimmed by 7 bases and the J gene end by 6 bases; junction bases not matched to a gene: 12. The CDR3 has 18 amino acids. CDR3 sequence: CASNPGLAGGPNPNEQFF. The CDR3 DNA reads TGTGCCAGCAACCCGGGACTAGCGGGAGGGCCGAACCCCAATGAGCAGTTCTTC.

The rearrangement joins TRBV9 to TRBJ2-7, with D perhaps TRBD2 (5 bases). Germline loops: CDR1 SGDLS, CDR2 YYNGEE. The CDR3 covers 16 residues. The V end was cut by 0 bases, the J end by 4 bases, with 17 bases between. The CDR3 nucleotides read TGTGCCAGCAGCGTAGCCCTAGCTAGCATCCTATACGAGCAGTACTTC. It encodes CASSVALASILYEQYF.

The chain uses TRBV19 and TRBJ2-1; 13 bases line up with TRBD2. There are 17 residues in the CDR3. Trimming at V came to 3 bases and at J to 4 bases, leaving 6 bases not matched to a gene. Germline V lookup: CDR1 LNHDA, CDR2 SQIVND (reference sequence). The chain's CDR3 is CASSIRGLAGSYNEQFF. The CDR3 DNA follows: TGTGCCAGTAGTATCCGGGGACTAGCGGGAAGTTACAATGAGCAGTTCTTC.

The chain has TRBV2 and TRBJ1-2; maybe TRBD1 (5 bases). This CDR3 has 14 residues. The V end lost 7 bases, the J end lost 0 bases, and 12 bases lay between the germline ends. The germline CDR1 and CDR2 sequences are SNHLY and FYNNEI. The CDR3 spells CASTGEAANYGYTF. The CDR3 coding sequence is TGTGCCAGCACGGGGGAGGCGGCTAACTATGGCTACACCTTC.

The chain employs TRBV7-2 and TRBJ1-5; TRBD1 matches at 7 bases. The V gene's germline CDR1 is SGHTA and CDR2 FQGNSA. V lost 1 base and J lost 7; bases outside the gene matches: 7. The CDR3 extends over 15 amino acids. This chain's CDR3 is CASSLGGAGGQPQHF. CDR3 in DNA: TGTGCCAGCAGCTTAGGTGGGGCAGGGGGGCAGCCCCAGCATTTT.

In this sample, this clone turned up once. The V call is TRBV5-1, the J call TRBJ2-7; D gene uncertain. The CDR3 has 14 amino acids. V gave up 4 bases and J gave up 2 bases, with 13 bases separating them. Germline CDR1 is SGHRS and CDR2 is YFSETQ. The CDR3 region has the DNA TGCGCCAGCAGCCAGACAACCCCGACCTACGAGCAGTACTTC. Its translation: CASSQTTPTYEQYF.

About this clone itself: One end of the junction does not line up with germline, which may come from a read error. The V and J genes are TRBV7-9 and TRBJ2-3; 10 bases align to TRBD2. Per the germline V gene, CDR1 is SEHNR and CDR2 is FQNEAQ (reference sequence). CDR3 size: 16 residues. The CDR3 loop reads CSSSSPLAGVADTQYF. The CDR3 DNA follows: TGTTCCAGCAGCTCCCCTCTAGCGGGAGTAGCAGATACGCAGTATTTT. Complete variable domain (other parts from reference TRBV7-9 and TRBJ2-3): DTGVSQNPRHKITKRGQNVTFRCDPISEHNRLYWYRQTLGQGPEFLTYFQNEAQLEKSRLLSDRFSAERPKGSFSTLEIQRTEQGDSAMYLCSSSSPLAGVADTQYFGPGTRLTVL.

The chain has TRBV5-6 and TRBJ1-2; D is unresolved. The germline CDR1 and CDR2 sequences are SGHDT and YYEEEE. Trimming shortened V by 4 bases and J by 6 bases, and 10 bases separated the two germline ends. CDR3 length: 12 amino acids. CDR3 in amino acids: CASSPGWDGYTF. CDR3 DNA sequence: TGTGCCAGCAGCCCGGGGTGGGATGGCTACACCTTC.

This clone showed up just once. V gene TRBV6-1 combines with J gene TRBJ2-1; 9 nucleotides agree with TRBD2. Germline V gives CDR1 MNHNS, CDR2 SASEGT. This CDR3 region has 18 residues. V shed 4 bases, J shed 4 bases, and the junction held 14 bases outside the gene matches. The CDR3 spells CASSGVGGGSGRYNEQFF. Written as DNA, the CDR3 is TGTGCCAGCAGTGGCGTGGGGGGGGGTAGCGGGAGATACAATGAGCAGTTCTTC.

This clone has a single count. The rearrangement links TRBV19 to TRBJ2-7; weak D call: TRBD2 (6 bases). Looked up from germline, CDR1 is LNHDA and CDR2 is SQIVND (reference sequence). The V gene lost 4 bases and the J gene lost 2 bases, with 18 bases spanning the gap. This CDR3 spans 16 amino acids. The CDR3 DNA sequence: TGTGCCAGTAGTACCGTCGAGCTCCGGGAGACCTACGAGCAGTACTTC. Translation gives CASSTVELRETYEQYF.

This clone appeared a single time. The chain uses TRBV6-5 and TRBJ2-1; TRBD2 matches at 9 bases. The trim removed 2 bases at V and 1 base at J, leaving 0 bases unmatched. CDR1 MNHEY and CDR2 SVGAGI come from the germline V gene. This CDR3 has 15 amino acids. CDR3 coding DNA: TGTGCCAGCAGTTACGCGGGGGGGTCCTACAATGAGCAGTTCTTC. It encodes CASSYAGGSYNEQFF.

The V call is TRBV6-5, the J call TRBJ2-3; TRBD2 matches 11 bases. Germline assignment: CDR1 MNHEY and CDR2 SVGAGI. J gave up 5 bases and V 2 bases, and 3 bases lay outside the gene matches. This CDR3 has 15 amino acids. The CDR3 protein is CASSYRGLAVDTQYF. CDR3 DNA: TGTGCCAGCAGTTACCGGGGACTAGCGGTAGATACGCAGTATTTT.

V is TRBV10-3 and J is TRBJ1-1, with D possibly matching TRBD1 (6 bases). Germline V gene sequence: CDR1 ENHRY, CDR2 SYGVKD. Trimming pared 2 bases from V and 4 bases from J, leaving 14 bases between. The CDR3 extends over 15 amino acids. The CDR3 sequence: CAISERVATGTEAFF. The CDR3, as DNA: TGTGCCATCAGTGAGAGAGTAGCGACAGGCACTGAAGCTTTCTTT.

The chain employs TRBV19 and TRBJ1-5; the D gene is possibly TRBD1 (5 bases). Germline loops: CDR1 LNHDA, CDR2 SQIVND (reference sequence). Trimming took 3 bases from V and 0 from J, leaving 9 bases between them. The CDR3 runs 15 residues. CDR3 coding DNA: TGTGCCAGTAGTATTATGGGGGGTAGCAATCAGCCCCAGCATTTT. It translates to CASSIMGGSNQPQHF.

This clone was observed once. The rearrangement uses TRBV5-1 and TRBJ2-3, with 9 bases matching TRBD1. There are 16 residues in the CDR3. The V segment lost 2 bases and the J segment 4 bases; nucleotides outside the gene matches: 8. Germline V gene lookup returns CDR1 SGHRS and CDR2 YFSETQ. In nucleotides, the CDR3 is TGCGCCAGCAGCTTAGTAGGGACAGGGTTCCCAGATACGCAGTATTTT. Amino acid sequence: CASSLVGTGFPDTQYF.

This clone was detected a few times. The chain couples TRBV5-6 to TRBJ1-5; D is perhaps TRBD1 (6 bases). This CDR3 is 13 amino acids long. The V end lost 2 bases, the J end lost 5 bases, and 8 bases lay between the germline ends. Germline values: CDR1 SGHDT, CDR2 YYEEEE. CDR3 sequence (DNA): TGTGCCAGCAGCTTCGACAGGCATCAGCCCCAGCATTTT. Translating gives CASSFDRHQPQHF. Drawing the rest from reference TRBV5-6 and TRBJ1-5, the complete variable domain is DAGVTQSPTHLIKTRGQQVTLRCSPKSGHDTVSWYQQALGQGPQFIFQYYEEEERQRGNFPDRFSGHQFPNYSSELNVNALLLGDSALYLCASSFDRHQPQHFGDGTRLSIL.